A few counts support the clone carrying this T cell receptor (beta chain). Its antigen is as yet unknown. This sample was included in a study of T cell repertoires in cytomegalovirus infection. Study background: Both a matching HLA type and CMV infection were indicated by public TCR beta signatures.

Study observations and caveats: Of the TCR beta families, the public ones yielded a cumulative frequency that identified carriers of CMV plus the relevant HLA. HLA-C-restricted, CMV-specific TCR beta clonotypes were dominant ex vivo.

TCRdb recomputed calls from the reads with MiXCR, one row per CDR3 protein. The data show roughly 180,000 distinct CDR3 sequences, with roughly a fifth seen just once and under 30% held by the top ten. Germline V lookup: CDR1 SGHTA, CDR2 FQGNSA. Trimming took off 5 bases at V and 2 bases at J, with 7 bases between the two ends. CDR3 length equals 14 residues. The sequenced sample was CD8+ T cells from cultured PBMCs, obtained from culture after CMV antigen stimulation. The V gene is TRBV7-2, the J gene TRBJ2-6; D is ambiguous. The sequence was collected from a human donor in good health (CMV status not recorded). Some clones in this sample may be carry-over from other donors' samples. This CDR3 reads CASSLNTGANVLTF. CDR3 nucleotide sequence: TGTGCCAGCAGCCTTAATACTGGGGCCAACGTCCTGACTTTC.